This TCR beta chain was found in a study of tumor and adjacent non-tumor tissue in lung cancer. Study-level information: The cohort had about twelve adenocarcinoma, 2 squamous cell and 1 small cell patients. Each sample yielded millions of productive TCRbeta reads on average. Study conclusions and caveats: TCR diversity was significantly greater in tumor than normal lung tissue. Normal lung showed higher cumulative top 100 clone frequency than tumor.

The CDR3 is made up of 15 amino acids. CDR1 is MGHRA, CDR2 YSYEKL, per germline. No cell sorting was done before RNA was extracted from the tissue. Three rounds of nested PCR, following a modified ARM-PCR protocol, produced the TCRbeta library. TCRdb re-derived calls from the multiplex PCR reads in MiXCR, one entry per CDR3 protein. The repertoire holds over 110,000 distinct CDR3 sequences, approximately 70% seen once, with 15% to 20% in the top ten. Notes on this clonotype: The antigen remains undetermined. Given a much more abundant clone one base away, this may be a read error.

The clonotype comes from a man between 60 and 75 years old with small cell lung cancer. J is TRBJ2-3 and V is TRBV4-1, with D unclear. Sequencing used lung tumor tissue. CDR3 sequence reads: CASNQERHLTDTQYF. Here the CDR3 DNA reads TGCGCCAGCAACCAAGAGCGACACCTCACAGATACGCAGTATTTT.